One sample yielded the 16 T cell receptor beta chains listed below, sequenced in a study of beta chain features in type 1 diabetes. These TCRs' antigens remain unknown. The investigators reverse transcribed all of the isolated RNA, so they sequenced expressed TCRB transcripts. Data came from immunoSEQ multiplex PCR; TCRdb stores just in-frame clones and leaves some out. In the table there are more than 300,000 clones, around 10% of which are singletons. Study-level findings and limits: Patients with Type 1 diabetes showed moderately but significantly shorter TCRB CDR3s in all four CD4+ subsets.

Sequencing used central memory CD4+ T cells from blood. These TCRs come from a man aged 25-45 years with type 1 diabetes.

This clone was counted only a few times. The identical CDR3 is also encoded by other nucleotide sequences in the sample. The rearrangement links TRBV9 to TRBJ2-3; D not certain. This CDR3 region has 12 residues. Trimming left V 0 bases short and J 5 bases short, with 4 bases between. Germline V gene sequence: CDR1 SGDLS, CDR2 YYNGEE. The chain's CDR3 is CASSVGGDTQYF. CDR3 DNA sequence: TGTGCCAGCAGCGTAGGCGGAGATACGCAGTATTTT.

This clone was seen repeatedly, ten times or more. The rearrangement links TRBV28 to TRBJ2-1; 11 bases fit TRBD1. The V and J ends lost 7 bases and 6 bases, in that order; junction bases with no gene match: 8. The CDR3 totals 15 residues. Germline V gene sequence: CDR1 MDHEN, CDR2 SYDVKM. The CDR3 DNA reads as TGTGCCAGCACCACCTGGGACAGGGGGACCAATGAGCAGTTCTTC. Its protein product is CASTTWDRGTNEQFF.

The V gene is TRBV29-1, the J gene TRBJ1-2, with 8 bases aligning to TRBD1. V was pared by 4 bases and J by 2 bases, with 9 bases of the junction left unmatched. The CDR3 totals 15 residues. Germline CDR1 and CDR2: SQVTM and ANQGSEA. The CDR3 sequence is CSVARTGGGNYGYTF. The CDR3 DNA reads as TGCAGCGTTGCAAGAACAGGGGGTGGAAACTATGGCTACACCTTC.

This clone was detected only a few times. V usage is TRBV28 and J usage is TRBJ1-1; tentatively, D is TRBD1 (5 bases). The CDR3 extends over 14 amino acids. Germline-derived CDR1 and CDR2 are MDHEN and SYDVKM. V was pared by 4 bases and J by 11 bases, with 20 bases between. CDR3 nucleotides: TGTGCCAGCAGTTCCGCCCCTACATGGGGGAGGGCTTTCTTT. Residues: CASSSAPTWGRAFF.

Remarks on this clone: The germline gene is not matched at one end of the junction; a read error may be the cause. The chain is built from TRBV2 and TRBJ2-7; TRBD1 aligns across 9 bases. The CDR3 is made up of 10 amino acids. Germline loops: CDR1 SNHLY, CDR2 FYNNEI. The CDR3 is CASSLGQGWF. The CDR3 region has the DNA TGTGCCAGCAGTCTGGGACAGGGATGGTTC.

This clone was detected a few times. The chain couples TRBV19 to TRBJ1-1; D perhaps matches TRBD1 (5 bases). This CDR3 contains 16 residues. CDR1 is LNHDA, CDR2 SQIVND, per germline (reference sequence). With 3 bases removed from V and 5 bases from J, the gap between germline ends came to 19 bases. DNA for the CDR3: TGTGCCAGTAGTATCCGGGAAGGAGGGAAGGGGACTGAAGCTTTCTTT. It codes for CASSIREGGKGTEAFF.

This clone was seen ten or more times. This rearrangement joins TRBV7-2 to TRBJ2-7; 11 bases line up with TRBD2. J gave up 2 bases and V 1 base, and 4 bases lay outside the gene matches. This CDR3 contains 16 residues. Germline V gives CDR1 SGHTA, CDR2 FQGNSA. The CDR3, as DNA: TGTGCCAGCAGCTTAGAGCTAGCGGGAGGAACCTACGAGCAGTACTTC. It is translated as CASSLELAGGTYEQYF.

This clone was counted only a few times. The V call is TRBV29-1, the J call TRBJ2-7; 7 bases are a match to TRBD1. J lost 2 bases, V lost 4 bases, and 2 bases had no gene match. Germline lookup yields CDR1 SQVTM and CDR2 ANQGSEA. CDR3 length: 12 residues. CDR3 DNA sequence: TGCAGCGTTGTGGGACAGCCCTACGAGCAGTACTTC. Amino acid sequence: CSVVGQPYEQYF.

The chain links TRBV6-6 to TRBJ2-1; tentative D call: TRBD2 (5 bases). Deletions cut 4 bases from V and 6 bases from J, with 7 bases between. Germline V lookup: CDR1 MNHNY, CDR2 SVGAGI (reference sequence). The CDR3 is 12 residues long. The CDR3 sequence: CASSWAGNEQFF. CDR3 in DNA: TGTGCCAGCAGTTGGGCGGGCAATGAGCAGTTCTTC.

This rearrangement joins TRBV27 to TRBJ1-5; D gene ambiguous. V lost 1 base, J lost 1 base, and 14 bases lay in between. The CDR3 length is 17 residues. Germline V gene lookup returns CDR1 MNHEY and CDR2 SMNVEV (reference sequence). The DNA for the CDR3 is TGTGCCAGCAGTTTATTTGGGTCCCTGGGGAGCAATCAGCCCCAGCATTTT. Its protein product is CASSLFGSLGSNQPQHF.

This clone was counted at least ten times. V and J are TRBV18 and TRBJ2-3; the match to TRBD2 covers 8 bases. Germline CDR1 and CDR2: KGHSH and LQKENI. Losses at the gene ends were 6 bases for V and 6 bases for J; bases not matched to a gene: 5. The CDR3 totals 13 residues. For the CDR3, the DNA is TGTGCCAGCTCCGAGACTAGCGCCGATACGCAGTATTTT. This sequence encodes CASSETSADTQYF.

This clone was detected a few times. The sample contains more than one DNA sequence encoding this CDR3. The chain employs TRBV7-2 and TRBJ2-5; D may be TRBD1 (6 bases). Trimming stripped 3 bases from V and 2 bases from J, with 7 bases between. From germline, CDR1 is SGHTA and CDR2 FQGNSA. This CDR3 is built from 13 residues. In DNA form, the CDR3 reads TGTGCCAGCAGCTTTGACAGGCAAGAGACCCAGTACTTC. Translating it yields CASSFDRQETQYF.

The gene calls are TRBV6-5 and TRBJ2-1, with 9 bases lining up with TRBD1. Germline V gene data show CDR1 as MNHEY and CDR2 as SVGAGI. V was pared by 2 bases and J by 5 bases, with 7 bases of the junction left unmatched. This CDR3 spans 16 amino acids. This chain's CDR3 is CASSYRRDRDNNEQFF. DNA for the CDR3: TGTGCCAGCAGTTACAGGAGGGACAGGGATAACAATGAGCAGTTCTTC.

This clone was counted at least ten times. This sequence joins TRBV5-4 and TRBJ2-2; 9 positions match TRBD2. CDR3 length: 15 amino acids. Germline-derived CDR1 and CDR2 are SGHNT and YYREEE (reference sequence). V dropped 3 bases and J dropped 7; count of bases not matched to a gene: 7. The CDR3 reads CASSSIAGEGGELFF. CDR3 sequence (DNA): TGTGCCAGCAGCTCTATAGCGGGAGAAGGCGGGGAGCTGTTTTTT.

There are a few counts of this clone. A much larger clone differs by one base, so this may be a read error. For the CDR3, the DNA is TGTGCCAGCAGCAGGGACAGCAATCAGCCCCAGCATTTT. Its translation is CASSRDSNQPQHF. The chain employs TRBV6-5 and TRBJ1-5; the D gene is possibly TRBD1 (5 bases). CDR1 MNHEY and CDR2 SVGAGI come from the germline V gene. V lost 6 bases and J lost 1, with 7 bases in between. The CDR3 extends over 13 amino acids.

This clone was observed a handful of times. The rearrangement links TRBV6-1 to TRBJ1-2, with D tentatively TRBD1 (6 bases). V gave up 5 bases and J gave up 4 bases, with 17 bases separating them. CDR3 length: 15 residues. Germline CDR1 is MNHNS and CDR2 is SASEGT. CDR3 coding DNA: TGTGCCAGCAGTCGATTAGGGGACACCCTCTATGGCTACACCTTC. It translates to CASSRLGDTLYGYTF.